This T cell receptor (beta chain) is drawn from a study of blood T cell repertoires in COVID-19. On the study more broadly: Sites across the United States, Italy and Spain contributed samples from acute and convalescent COVID-19. Sources were T cells, B-cell-depleted T cells, or PBMCs; the material itself was cDNA or gDNA.

V lost 6 bases to trimming and J lost 5 bases, with 16 bases between them. The CDR3 sequence is 14 residues long. The germline gives CDR1 MNHEY, CDR2 SVGAGI. Original data processing: Nucleated cell number was recorded as an estimate derived from reference gene primer amplification. Sequencing used immunoSEQ multiplex PCR; TCRdb keeps in-frame clones, though not all of them. The V and J calls and the clone size are those of that table, but D and trimming were determined from the DNA. The sample contains about 200,000 clones, around 84% of which appear only once. J is TRBJ1-1 and V is TRBV6-5, with a weak D call TRBD1 (6 bases). This TCR was recovered from a human donor in a cohort sampled during active COVID-19. Sequencing input: peripheral blood. This CDR3 is CASSSAGDGTEAFF. The CDR3, as DNA: TGTGCCAGCAGCTCGGCAGGGGATGGAACTGAAGCTTTCTTT.